The next 27 T cell receptor beta chains were all read from a single sample in a study of early T cells in non-severe SARS-CoV-2 infection. MiXCR, applied by TCRdb to the 5' RACE reads, yields one record per CDR3 protein. The sample records around 26,000 distinct CDR3 sequences, approximately 5.1% being singletons. Material for sequencing was whole blood. The receptors come from an adult who was a healthcare worker with PCR-confirmed SARS-CoV-2 infection or an uninfected control (not recorded which).

Within the sample, this clonotype is medium-sized. This rearrangement joins TRBV7-9 to TRBJ2-7, with a possible D match to TRBD2 (6 bases). The V end lost 10 bases, the J end lost 6 bases, and 19 bases lay between the germline ends. The length of the CDR3 is 13 residues. Germline V gives CDR1 SEHNR, CDR2 FQNEAQ (reference sequence). This chain's CDR3 is CATRAGWEVEQYF. CDR3 coding DNA: TGTGCCACCCGGGCGGGGTGGGAGGTCGAGCAGTACTTC.

This sequence joins TRBV2 and TRBJ1-2; D is uncertain. Looked up from germline, CDR1 is SNHLY and CDR2 is FYNNEI. The ends were cut back, 6 bases at V and 2 bases at J, with 10 bases in the middle. The CDR3 loop spans 13 amino acids. The CDR3 protein is CASSVQQNYGYTF. CDR3 bases: TGTGCCAGCAGCGTCCAGCAGAACTATGGCTACACCTTC.

This clonotype was counted many times. The genes are TRBV9 and TRBJ1-6, with 10 positions matching TRBD1. The CDR3 length is 15 residues. The ends lost 2 bases at V and 10 bases at J; junction bases unmatched: 6. Looked up from germline, CDR1 is SGDLS and CDR2 is YYNGEE. The CDR3 sequence: CASSVTGTGVSPLHF. In DNA form, the CDR3 reads TGTGCCAGCAGCGTCACCGGGACAGGGGTGTCACCCCTCCACTTT.

This clonotype was seen repeatedly, ten times or more. The chain combines TRBV4-3 with TRBJ1-1; the D is unclear. This CDR3 comprises 17 residues. Between the trimmed V and J ends, which lost 2 bases and 1 base, there was a span of 17 bases. Germline lookup yields CDR1 LGHNA and CDR2 YSLEER. CDR3 DNA: TGCGCCAGCAGCCAAAGGCTCTCAGGACCAAAGAACACTGAAGCTTTCTTT. It encodes CASSQRLSGPKNTEAFF.

This clonotype was seen ten or more times. The J gene is TRBJ2-1, the V gene TRBV29-1; 11 bases agree with TRBD2. In germline, CDR1 is SQVTM, CDR2 ANQGSEA. This CDR3 comprises 17 residues. The junction had 10 bases not matched to a gene; V was cut back by 6 bases and J by 0 bases. The CDR3 sequence: CSVPGLAGGNSYNEQFF. DNA for the CDR3: TGCAGCGTCCCCGGGCTAGCGGGGGGCAACTCCTACAATGAGCAGTTCTTC.

V and J are TRBV7-9 and TRBJ2-6, with 7 bases aligning to TRBD1. V lost 11 bases and J lost 0; bases outside the gene matches: 1. The CDR3 sequence is 13 residues long. The germline V gene has CDR1 SEHNR and CDR2 FQNEAQ (reference sequence). This chain's CDR3 is CAGTVSGANVLTF. In nucleotides, the CDR3 is TGTGCCGGGACAGTCTCTGGGGCCAACGTCCTGACTTTC.

The chain employs TRBV7-2 and TRBJ2-1; no reliable D call. The V and J ends lost 5 bases and 5 bases respectively, with 10 bases between them. The V gene's germline CDR1 is SGHTA and CDR2 FQGNSA. The CDR3 is 13 amino acids. The CDR3 DNA reads TGTGCCAGCAGCCCGCACATGGACAATGAGCAGTTCTTC. It codes for CASSPHMDNEQFF.

This clonotype has more than one count but fewer than ten. This sequence joins TRBV20-1 and TRBJ2-7, with 7 bases identical to TRBD2. The junction had 5 bases not matched to a gene; V was cut back by 0 bases and J by 0 bases. CDR1 is DFQATT and CDR2 is SNEGSKA in the germline V gene (reference sequence). CDR3 size: 15 residues. CDR3 nucleotide sequence: TGCAGTGCTAGAGATATGGCGGGGGACTCCTACGAGCAGTACTTC. The encoded protein is CSARDMAGDSYEQYF.

This clonotype was counted only a few times. The rearrangement uses TRBV19 and TRBJ2-3; TRBD1 aligns across 7 bases. The CDR3 totals 14 residues. The V gene end was trimmed by 7 bases and the J gene end by 2 bases; junction bases not matched to a gene: 6. Looked up from germline, CDR1 is LNHDA and CDR2 is SQIVND (reference sequence). CDR3: CASKTGPSTDTQYF. DNA for the CDR3: TGTGCCAGTAAGACAGGGCCTTCCACAGATACGCAGTATTTT.

This clonotype was counted a few times. V and J are TRBV11-3 and TRBJ2-1, with 14 bases fitting TRBD2. V shed 1 base and J 5 bases; nucleotides not matched to a gene: 7. Germline CDR1 reads SGHNT; CDR2 reads YENEEA. CDR3 size: 18 residues. The CDR3 region has the DNA TGTGCCAGCAGCTTAGGGACTAGCGGGGGGCCCCAAAACAATGAGCAGTTCTTC. This codes for CASSLGTSGGPQNNEQFF.

The table lists this clonotype with a few counts. The rearrangement joins TRBV7-3 to TRBJ1-1; possible D gene TRBD1, 6 bases. Germline loops: CDR1 SGHTA, CDR2 FQGTGA. There are 14 residues in the CDR3. Trimming stripped 1 base from V and 5 bases from J, with 11 bases between. As DNA, the CDR3 is TGTGCCAGCAGCTTAAGTTCGGGGGCAACTGAAGCTTTCTTT. Its translation: CASSLSSGATEAFF.

This clonotype was counted at least ten times. The J gene is TRBJ2-2, the V gene TRBV20-1; D remains ambiguous. The germline gives CDR1 DFQATT, CDR2 SNEGSKA (reference sequence). This CDR3 contains 15 residues. The V and J ends lost 2 bases and 1 base respectively, with 11 bases between them. In DNA, the CDR3 is TGCAGTGCTAGAACCGGGTCCCAGAACACCGGGGAGCTGTTTTTT. Amino acid sequence: CSARTGSQNTGELFF.

This clonotype was picked up many times. The CDR3 sequence: CASSPGGDTQYF. The CDR3 nucleotides are TGTGCCAGCAGCCCAGGGGGAGATACGCAGTATTTT. The V gene is TRBV11-2, the J gene TRBJ2-3, with TRBD1 matching 7 bases. CDR3 length: 12 amino acids. The V gene end was trimmed by 5 bases and the J gene end by 5 bases; junction bases not matched to a gene: 1. Germline V CDR1 and CDR2: SGHAT, FQNNGV.

CDR3 loop: CASSLGSPQGTEAFF. The CDR3, as DNA: TGCGCCAGCAGCTTGGGATCCCCGCAGGGGACTGAAGCTTTCTTT. V gene TRBV5-1 combines with J gene TRBJ1-1; a possible D gene is TRBD1 (6 bases). CDR3 length: 15 residues. With 0 bases removed from V and 5 bases from J, the gap between germline ends came to 14 bases. Germline CDR1 reads SGHRS; CDR2 reads YFSETQ.

The sample holds many counts of this clonotype. The chain has TRBV10-2 and TRBJ1-2; maybe TRBD1 (5 bases). The CDR3 has 13 residues. CDR1 and CDR2 from the germline V gene are WSHSY and SAAADI. The germline V and J ends were trimmed by 7 bases and 4 bases, with 13 bases remaining between them. The CDR3, as DNA: TGCGCCAGCAAAGAAAGGGGAATCTATGGCTACACCTTC. Translating it yields CASKERGIYGYTF.

The sample holds many counts of this clonotype. The chain combines TRBV7-6 with TRBJ2-7; 12 nucleotides align to TRBD2. The CDR3 is made up of 16 amino acids. Losses at the gene ends were 4 bases for V and 1 base for J; bases not matched to a gene: 5. The germline V gene encodes CDR1 SGHVS and CDR2 FNYEAQ. The CDR3 coding sequence is TGTGCCAGCAGCTCCTCTCTAGCGGGGGGGTCCTACGAGCAGTACTTC. It specifies CASSSSLAGGSYEQYF.

This chain's CDR3 is CASSPYRTGARDEQYF. CDR3 coding DNA: TGCGCCAGCAGCCCATACCGGACAGGGGCTAGGGACGAGCAGTACTTC. The V gene is TRBV4-1, the J gene TRBJ2-7; the match to TRBD1 covers 9 bases. Germline loops: CDR1 MGHRA, CDR2 YSYEKL. The J segment lost 5 bases and the V segment lost 4 bases, leaving 12 bases of the junction unmatched. The CDR3 length is 16 residues.

The V gene is TRBV12-3 or TRBV12-4, the J gene TRBJ2-1; tentatively, D is TRBD1 (5 bases). The CDR3 loop spans 14 amino acids. Between the trimmed V and J ends, which lost 1 base and 9 bases, there was a span of 13 bases. CDR3 in DNA: TGTGCCAGCAGTTTAGGGGGCTACAATACTGAGCAGTTCTTC. It specifies CASSLGGYNTEQFF.

This clonotype showed up just a few times. The chain carries TRBV29-1 and TRBJ1-4; D is undetermined. V was trimmed by 3 bases and J by 8 bases, leaving 7 bases between them. This CDR3 is 11 amino acids long. Germline V gene data show CDR1 as SQVTM and CDR2 as ANQGSEA. Here the CDR3 reads CSVEEQEKLFF. The CDR3 nucleotides read TGCAGCGTTGAGGAACAGGAAAAACTGTTTTTT.

This chain joins TRBV12-3 or TRBV12-4 and TRBJ2-1; TRBD1 aligns across 9 bases. V shed 6 bases, J shed 5 bases, and the junction held 8 bases outside the gene matches. This CDR3 region has 15 residues. CDR3 residues: CASRPGTGINNEQFF. CDR3 nucleotide sequence: TGTGCCAGCAGACCCGGGACAGGGATAAACAATGAGCAGTTCTTC.

This clonotype was counted many times. J is TRBJ2-1 and V is TRBV7-3; D is perhaps TRBD2 (5 bases). The CDR3 contains 14 residues. Trimming removed 1 base from V and 9 bases from J, with 13 bases in between. Germline V gene sequence: CDR1 SGHTA, CDR2 FQGTGA. The CDR3, as DNA: TGTGCCAGCAGCTTAAATGGCGCGGGTACTGAGCAGTTCTTC. Amino acid sequence: CASSLNGAGTEQFF.

At least ten counts were recorded for this clonotype. V and J are TRBV24-1 and TRBJ2-5; D is perhaps TRBD2 (5 bases). Trimming removed 3 bases at V and 4 bases at J, with 11 bases between. From germline, CDR1 is KGHDR and CDR2 SFDVKD. This CDR3 comprises 14 residues. The CDR3 DNA reads TGTGCCACCAGTGATGGTTCGGGGAGAGAGACCCAGTACTTC. Residues: CATSDGSGRETQYF.

This clonotype came up a few times. This rearrangement joins TRBV6-4 to TRBJ2-3, with D uncertain. Germline V CDR1 and CDR2: MRHNA, SNTAGT. V was clipped by 3 bases and J by 2 bases, with 9 bases between them. The CDR3 is 14 residues long. In nucleotides, the CDR3 is TGTGCCAGCAGTGAAGGGCAGGACACAGATACGCAGTATTTT. Translation gives CASSEGQDTDTQYF.

The sample holds many counts of this clonotype. V usage is TRBV25-1 and J usage is TRBJ2-7, with 9 bases identical to TRBD1. The CDR3 consists of 19 residues. CDR1 and CDR2 from the germline V gene are MGHDK and SYGVNS. The V and J ends lost 1 base and 6 bases, in that order; junction bases with no gene match: 19. The CDR3 nucleotides read TGTGCCAGCAGTGAATCAACGTTGTGGTCGGGACAGGGTATCGGCGAGCAGTACTTC. The encoded protein is CASSESTLWSGQGIGEQYF.

This clonotype was counted ten times or more. V gene TRBV29-1 combines with J gene TRBJ1-2; D unresolved. V dropped 4 bases and J dropped 4 bases, with 16 bases sitting between them. This CDR3 comprises 14 residues. Germline CDR1 reads SQVTM; CDR2 reads ANQGSEA. CDR3 in DNA: TGCAGCGTTGCAAGAGTTCTCCCAACCTATGGCTACACCTTC. Translating it yields CSVARVLPTYGYTF.

Concerning this clonotype: A much more abundant neighbour one base away suggests this may be a read error. This chain joins TRBV6-6 and TRBJ2-3; 8 bases match TRBD2. In germline, CDR1 is MNHNY, CDR2 SVGAGI (reference sequence). Trimming cost V 2 bases and J 2 bases; bases outside gene matches: 9. This CDR3 spans 17 amino acids. CDR3: CASSYAIPGGATDTQYF. CDR3 bases: TGTGCCAGCAGTTACGCTATACCGGGGGGGGCCACAGATACGCAGTATTTT.

This chain connects TRBV7-2 to TRBJ2-2; 9 bases match TRBD1. CDR3 length equals 15 residues. V shed 5 bases and J 5 bases; nucleotides not matched to a gene: 6. Germline CDR1 is SGHTA and CDR2 is FQGNSA. The CDR3: CASSRRTGDTGELFF. CDR3 DNA: TGTGCCAGCAGCAGAAGGACAGGGGATACCGGGGAGCTGTTTTTT.